These 3 T cell receptor beta chains originate from one sample sequenced in a study of identical twins. TCRdb reprocessed the 5' RACE reads via MiXCR and lists one record per CDR3 protein. The sample carries approximately 530,000 distinct CDR3 sequences, approximately 20% recorded once. In addition, the sample was reused for a study of yellow fever vaccine responses in identical twins.

Material: CD4+ T cells sorted from blood. These receptors were collected from a young woman in good health.

This clonotype was recorded a few times. The V call is TRBV4-2, the J call TRBJ2-3; 7 nucleotides align to TRBD2. The CDR3 is 19 amino acids. From germline, CDR1 is LGHNA and CDR2 YNFKEQ. Trimming at V came to 1 base and at J to 2 bases, leaving 15 bases not matched to a gene. The CDR3 DNA reads TGTGCCAGCAGCCAAGGCGGGAGTCGGGGAAACTACTTCACAGATACGCAGTATTTT. Its translation is CASSQGGSRGNYFTDTQYF.

This clonotype has a handful of counts. The V call is TRBV9, the J call TRBJ2-3; 11 nucleotides agree with TRBD2. J gave up 6 bases and V 4 bases, and 10 bases lay outside the gene matches. Germline-derived CDR1 and CDR2 are SGDLS and YYNGEE. The CDR3 loop spans 16 amino acids. The CDR3 DNA follows: TGTGCCAGCAGCCCCCGATTAGCGGGGGGGCCGGATACGCAGTATTTT. Amino acids: CASSPRLAGGPDTQYF.

The genes are TRBV20-1 and TRBJ1-2; perhaps TRBD1 as D (5 bases). V dropped 2 bases and J dropped 4 bases, with 11 bases sitting between them. The V gene's germline CDR1 is DFQATT and CDR2 SNEGSKA (reference sequence). The CDR3 contains 13 residues. As DNA, the CDR3 is TGCAGTGCTAGATCTGACGGGGGCTATGGCTACACCTTC. As protein: CSARSDGGYGYTF.